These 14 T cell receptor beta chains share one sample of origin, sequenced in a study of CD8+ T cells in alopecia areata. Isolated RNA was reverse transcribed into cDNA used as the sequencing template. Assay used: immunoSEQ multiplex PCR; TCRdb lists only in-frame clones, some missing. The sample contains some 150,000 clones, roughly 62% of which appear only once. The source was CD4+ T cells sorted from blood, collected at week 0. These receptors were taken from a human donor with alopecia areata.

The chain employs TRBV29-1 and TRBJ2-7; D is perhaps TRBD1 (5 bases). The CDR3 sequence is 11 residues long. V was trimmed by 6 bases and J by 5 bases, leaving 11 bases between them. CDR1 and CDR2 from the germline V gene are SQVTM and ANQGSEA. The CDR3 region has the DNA TGCAGCGTACCAGGGCTCCACGAGCAGTACTTC. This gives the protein CSVPGLHEQYF.

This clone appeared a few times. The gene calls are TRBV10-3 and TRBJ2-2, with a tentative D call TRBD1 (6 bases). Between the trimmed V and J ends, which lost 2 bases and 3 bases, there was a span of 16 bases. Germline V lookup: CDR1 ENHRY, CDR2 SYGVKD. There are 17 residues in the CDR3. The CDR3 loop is CAISERAARTDTGELFF. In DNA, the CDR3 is TGTGCCATCAGTGAGAGAGCTGCCAGGACAGACACCGGGGAGCTGTTTTTT.

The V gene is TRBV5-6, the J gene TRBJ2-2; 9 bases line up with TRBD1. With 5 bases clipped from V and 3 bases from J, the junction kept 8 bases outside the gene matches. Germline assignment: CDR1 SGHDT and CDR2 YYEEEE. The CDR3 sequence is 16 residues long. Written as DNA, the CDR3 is TGTGCCAGCAGGAATGACAGGGGGTTTGACACCGGGGAGCTGTTTTTT. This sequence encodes CASRNDRGFDTGELFF.

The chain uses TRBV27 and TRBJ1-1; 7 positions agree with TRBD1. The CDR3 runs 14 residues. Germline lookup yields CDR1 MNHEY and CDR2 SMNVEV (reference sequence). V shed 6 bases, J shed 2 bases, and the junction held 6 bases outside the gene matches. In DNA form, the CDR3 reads TGTGCCAGCAGACTAAACAGGGGTAACACTGAAGCTTTCTTT. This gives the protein CASRLNRGNTEAFF.

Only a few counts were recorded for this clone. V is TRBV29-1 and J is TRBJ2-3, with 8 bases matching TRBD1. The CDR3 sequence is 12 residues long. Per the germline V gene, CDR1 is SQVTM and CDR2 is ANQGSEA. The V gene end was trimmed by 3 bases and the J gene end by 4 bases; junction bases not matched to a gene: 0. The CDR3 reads CSVETGADTQYF. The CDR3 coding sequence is TGCAGCGTTGAGACAGGGGCAGATACGCAGTATTTT.

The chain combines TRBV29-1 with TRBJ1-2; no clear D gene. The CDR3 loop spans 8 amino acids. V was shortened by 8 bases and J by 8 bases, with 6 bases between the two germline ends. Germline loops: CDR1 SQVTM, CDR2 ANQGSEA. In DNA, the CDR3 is TGCAGCTTGGGGGGCTACACCTTC. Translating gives CSLGGYTF.

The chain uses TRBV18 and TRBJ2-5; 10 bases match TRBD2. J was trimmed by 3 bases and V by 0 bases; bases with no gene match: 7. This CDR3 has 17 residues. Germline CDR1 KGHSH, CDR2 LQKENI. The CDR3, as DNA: TGTGCCAGCTCACCACCGGGATGGCTAGCGGGGGAAGAGACCCAGTACTTC. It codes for CASSPPGWLAGEETQYF. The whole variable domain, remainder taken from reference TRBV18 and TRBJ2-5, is NAGVMQNPRHLVRRRGQEARLRCSPMKGHSHVYWYRQLPEEGLKFMVYLQKENIIDESGMPKERFSAEFPKEGPSILRIQQVVRGDSAAYFCASSPPGWLAGEETQYFGPGTRLLVL.

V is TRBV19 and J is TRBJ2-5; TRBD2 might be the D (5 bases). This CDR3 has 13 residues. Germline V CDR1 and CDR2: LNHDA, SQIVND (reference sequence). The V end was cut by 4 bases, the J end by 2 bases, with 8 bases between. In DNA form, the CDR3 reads TGTGCCAGTAGTACAACTAGACAAGAGACCCAGTACTTC. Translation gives CASSTTRQETQYF.

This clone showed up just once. CDR3 sequence (DNA): TGTGCCAGCAGCTTAGACAGTGACTATGGCTACACCTTC. Translated: CASSLDSDYGYTF. This chain uses TRBV11-2 with TRBJ1-2; D remains unclear. V was clipped by 0 bases and J by 3 bases, with 5 bases between them. The CDR3 sequence is 13 residues long. Germline V gives CDR1 SGHAT, CDR2 FQNNGV.

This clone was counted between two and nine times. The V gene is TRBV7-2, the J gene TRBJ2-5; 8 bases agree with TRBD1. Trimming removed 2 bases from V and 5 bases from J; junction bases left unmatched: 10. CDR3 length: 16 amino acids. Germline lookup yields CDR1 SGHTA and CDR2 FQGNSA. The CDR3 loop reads CASSLNPPGGGETQYF. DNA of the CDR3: TGTGCCAGCAGCTTAAACCCCCCAGGGGGCGGGGAGACCCAGTACTTC. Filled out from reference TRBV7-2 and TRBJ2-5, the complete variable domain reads GAGVSQSPSNKVTEKGKDVELRCDPISGHTALYWYRQSLGQGLEFLIYFQGNSAPDKSGLPSDRFSAERTGGSVSTLTIQRTQQEDSAVYLCASSLNPPGGGETQYFGPGTRLLVL.

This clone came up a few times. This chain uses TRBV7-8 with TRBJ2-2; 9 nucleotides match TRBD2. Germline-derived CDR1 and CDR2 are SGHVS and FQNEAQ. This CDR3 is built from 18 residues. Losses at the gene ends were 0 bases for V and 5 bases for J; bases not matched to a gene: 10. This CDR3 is CASSLAVVAGDPTGELFF. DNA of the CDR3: TGTGCCAGCAGCTTAGCGGTAGTAGCGGGGGATCCGACCGGGGAGCTGTTTTTT.

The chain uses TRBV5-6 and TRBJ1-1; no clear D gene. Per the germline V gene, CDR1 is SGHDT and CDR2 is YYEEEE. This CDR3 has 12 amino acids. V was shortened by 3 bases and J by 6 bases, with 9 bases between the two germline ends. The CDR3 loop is CASSSTWAEAFF. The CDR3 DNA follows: TGTGCCAGCAGCTCGACCTGGGCTGAAGCTTTCTTT.

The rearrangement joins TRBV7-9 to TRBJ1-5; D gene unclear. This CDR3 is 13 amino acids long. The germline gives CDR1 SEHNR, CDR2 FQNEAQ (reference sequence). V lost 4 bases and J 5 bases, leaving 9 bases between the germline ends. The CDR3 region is CASSSDGDQPQHF. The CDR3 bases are TGTGCCAGCAGCTCGGACGGTGATCAGCCCCAGCATTTT.

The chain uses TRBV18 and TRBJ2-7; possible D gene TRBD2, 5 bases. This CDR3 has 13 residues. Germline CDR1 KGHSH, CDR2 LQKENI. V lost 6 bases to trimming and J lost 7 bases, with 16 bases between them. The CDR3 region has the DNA TGTGCCAGCTCTCCGACTATTTTCTGGGAGCAGTACTTC. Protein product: CASSPTIFWEQYF.